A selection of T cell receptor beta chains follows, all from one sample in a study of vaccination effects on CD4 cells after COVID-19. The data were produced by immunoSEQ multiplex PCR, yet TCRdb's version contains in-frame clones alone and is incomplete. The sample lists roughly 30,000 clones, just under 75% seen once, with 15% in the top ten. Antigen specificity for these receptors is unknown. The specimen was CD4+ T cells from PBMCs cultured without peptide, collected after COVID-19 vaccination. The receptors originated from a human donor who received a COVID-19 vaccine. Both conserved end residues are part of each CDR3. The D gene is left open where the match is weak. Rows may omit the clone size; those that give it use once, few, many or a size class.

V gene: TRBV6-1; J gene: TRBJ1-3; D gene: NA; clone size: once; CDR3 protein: CASSDGLASGNTIYF; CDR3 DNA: TGTGCCAGCAGTGACGGACTTGCCTCTGGAAACACCATATATTTT
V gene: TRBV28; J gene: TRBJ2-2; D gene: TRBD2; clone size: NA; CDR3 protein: CASSLGLAPTGELFF; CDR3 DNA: TGTGCCAGCAGTTTAGGACTAGCCCCCACCGGGGAGCTGTTTTTT
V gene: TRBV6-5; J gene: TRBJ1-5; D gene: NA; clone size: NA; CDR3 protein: CASSYPGGNQPQHF; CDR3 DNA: TGTGCCAGCAGTTACCCAGGAGGAAATCAGCCCCAGCATTTT
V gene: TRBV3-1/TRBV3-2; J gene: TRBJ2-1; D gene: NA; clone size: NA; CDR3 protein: CASSQVGFSSYNEQFF; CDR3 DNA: TGTGCCAGCAGCCAAGTGGGTTTTAGCTCCTACAATGAGCAGTTCTTC
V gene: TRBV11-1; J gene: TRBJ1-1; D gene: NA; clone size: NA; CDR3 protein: CASSFSGTGSAFF; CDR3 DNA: TGTGCCAGCAGCTTTTCGGGTACGGGATCAGCTTTCTTT
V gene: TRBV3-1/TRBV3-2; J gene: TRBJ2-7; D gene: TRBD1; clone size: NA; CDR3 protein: CASSLAPGQGGDEQYF; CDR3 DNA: TGTGCCAGCAGCCTAGCACCGGGACAGGGGGGTGACGAGCAGTACTTC
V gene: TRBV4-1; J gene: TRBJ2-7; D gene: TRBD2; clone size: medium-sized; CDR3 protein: CASSQDGTGGEQYF; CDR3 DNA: TGCGCCAGCAGCCAAGATGGGACGGGGGGCGAGCAGTACTTC
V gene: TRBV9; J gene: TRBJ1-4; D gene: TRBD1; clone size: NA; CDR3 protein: CASSEGQGATNEKLFF; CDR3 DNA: TGTGCCAGCAGCGAGGGACAGGGAGCAACTAATGAAAAACTGTTTTTT
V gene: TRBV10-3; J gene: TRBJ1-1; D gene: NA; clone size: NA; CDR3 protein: CAIRTGGAPEAFF; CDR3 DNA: TGTGCCATCAGGACCGGGGGGGCCCCTGAAGCTTTCTTT
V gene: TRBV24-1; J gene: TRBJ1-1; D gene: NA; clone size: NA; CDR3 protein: CATAKGDTEAFF; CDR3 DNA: TGTGCCACCGCCAAGGGGGACACTGAAGCTTTCTTT
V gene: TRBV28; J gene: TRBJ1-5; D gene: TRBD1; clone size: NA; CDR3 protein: CASSPRTGYYVNQPQHF; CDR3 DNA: TGTGCCAGCAGTCCCCGGACAGGGTACTACGTAAATCAGCCCCAGCATTTT
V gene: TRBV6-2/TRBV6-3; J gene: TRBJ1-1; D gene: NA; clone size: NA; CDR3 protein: CASSYLPNTEAFF; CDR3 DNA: TGTGCCAGCAGTTATTTACCGAACACTGAAGCTTTCTTT
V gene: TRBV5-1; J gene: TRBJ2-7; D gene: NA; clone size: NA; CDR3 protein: CASSSGTLNSYEQYF; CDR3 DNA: TGCGCCAGCAGCTCCGGGACACTTAACTCCTACGAGCAGTACTTC
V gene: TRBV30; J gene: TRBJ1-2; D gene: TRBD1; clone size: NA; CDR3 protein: CAWSLTGGGRRYTF; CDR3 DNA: TGTGCCTGGAGCCTTACAGGGGGCGGTCGGCGCTACACCTTC
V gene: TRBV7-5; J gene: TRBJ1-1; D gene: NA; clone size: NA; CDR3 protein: CARSRGGLLTLNTEAFF; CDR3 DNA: TGTGCCAGAAGCAGGGGGGGACTTCTCACCCTGAACACTGAAGCTTTCTTT
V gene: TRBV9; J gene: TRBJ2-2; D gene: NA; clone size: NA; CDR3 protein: CASSVGGTVGELFF; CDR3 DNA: TGTGCCAGCAGCGTAGGCGGGACAGTCGGGGAGCTGTTTTTT
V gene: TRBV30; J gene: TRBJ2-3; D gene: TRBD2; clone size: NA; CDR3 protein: CAWSATRTSGTAPDTQYF; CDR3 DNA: TGTGCCTGGAGTGCCACAAGGACTAGCGGGACCGCCCCTGATACGCAGTATTTT
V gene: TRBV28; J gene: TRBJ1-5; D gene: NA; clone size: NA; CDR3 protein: CASTQINQPQHF; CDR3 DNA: TGTGCCAGCACGCAGATCAATCAGCCCCAGCATTTT
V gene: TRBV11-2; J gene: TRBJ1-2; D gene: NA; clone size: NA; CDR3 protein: CASSSTLGGVGYGYTF; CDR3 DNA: TGTGCCAGCAGCTCGACATTGGGGGGCGTTGGCTATGGCTACACCTTC
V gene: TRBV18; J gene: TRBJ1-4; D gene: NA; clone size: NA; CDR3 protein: CASSPSSQGPNEKLFF; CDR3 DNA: TGTGCCAGCTCACCCTCGTCCCAGGGCCCTAATGAAAAACTGTTTTTT
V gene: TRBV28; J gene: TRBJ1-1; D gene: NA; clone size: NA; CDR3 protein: CASSLVRRGWTEAFF; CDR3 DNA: TGTGCCAGCAGTTTAGTGAGGCGGGGGTGGACTGAAGCTTTCTTT
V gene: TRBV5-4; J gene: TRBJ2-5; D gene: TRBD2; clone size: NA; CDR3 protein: CASSLTLLAGIQETQYF; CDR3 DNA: TGTGCCAGCAGCTTGACCCTACTAGCGGGGATCCAAGAGACCCAGTACTTC
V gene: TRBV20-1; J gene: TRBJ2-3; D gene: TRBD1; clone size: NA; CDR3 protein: CSASIRDRGHLSTDTQYF; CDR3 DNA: TGCAGTGCGAGTATCCGAGACAGGGGCCACCTTAGCACAGATACGCAGTATTTT
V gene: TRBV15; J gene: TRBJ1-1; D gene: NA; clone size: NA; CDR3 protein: CATSREPPGRGNTEAFF; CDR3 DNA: TGTGCCACCAGCAGAGAACCCCCCGGCAGGGGCAACACTGAAGCTTTCTTT
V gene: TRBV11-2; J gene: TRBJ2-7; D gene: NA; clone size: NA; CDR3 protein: CASSLDRRGSEQYF; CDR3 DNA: TGTGCCAGCAGCTTAGATCGTAGGGGTAGCGAGCAGTACTTC
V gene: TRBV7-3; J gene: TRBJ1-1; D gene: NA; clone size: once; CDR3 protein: CASSLTGRSEAFF; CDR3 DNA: TGTGCCAGCAGCTTAACGGGGAGGTCTGAAGCTTTCTTT
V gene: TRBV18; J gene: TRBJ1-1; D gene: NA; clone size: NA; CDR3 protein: CASSPVRTADEAFF; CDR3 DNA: TGTGCCAGCTCACCAGTCCGGACAGCCGATGAAGCTTTCTTT
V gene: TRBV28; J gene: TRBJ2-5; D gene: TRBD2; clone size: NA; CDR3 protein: CASSWWGSGSSGETQYF; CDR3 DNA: TGTGCCAGCAGTTGGTGGGGTAGCGGGAGTTCTGGGGAGACCCAGTACTTC
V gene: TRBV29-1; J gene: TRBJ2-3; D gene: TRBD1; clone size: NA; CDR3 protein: CSVGTGTDTQYF; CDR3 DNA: TGCAGCGTTGGGACAGGGACAGATACGCAGTATTTT
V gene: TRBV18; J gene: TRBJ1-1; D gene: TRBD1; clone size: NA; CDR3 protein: CASSPSGQGAGTEAFF; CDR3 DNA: TGTGCCAGCTCACCATCGGGACAGGGGGCAGGAACTGAAGCTTTCTTT
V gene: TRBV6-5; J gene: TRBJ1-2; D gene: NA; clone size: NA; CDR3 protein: CASRDTYYGYTF; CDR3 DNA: TGTGCCAGCCGGGACACCTACTATGGCTACACCTTC